The 3 T cell receptor beta chains listed next were all sequenced from one sample in a study of neurological immune-mediated disorders. TCRdb ran MiXCR on the 5' RACE reads and lists one entry per CDR3 protein. The table shows roughly 100,000 distinct CDR3 sequences, with under 14% occurring only once. The time point: longitudinal time-point 3. The sample taken for sequencing was PBMCs. The receptors shown here come from a female donor with HTLV-1-associated myelopathy (HAM/TSP).

To note about this clonotype: A much larger clone differs from this one at a single base, so this may be a read error. J is TRBJ1-4 and V is TRBV5-1; 9 bases line up with TRBD1. CDR1 is SGHRS, CDR2 YFSETQ, per germline. The CDR3 runs to 15 residues. CDR3 loop: CVSSDYGTGNEKLFF. As DNA, the CDR3 is TGCGTCAGCAGCGACTACGGGACAGGGAATGAAAAACTGTTTTTT.

The rearrangement joins TRBV3-1 to TRBJ2-2; D could derive from TRBD1 or TRBD2 (5 bases each). There are 15 residues in the CDR3. Trimming cost V 4 bases and J 9 bases, with 18 bases left between them. The germline CDR1 and CDR2 sequences are LGHDT and YNNKEL (reference sequence). The DNA of the CDR3 is TGTGCCAGCAGCCGAAGGGCCGAGGGGACCCGGGAGCTGTTTTTT. It encodes CASSRRAEGTRELFF. The variable domain in full, with the rest retrieved from reference TRBV3-1 and TRBJ2-2, is DTAVSQTPKYLVTQMGNDKSIKCEQNLGHDTMYWYKQDSKKFLKIMFSYNNKELIINETVPNRFSPKSPDKAHLNLHINSLELGDSAVYFCASSRRAEGTRELFFGEGSRLTVL.

This clonotype was counted only a few times. The rearrangement uses TRBV7-8 and TRBJ2-3; 8 positions match TRBD2. Germline CDR1 reads SGHVS; CDR2 reads FQNEAQ. The V segment lost 1 base and the J segment 4 bases; nucleotides outside the gene matches: 7. The CDR3 loop spans 16 amino acids. The CDR3 DNA reads TGTGCCAGCAGCTTAGTACCCGGGGGGGCCGCAGATACGCAGTATTTT. Translating it yields CASSLVPGGAADTQYF.